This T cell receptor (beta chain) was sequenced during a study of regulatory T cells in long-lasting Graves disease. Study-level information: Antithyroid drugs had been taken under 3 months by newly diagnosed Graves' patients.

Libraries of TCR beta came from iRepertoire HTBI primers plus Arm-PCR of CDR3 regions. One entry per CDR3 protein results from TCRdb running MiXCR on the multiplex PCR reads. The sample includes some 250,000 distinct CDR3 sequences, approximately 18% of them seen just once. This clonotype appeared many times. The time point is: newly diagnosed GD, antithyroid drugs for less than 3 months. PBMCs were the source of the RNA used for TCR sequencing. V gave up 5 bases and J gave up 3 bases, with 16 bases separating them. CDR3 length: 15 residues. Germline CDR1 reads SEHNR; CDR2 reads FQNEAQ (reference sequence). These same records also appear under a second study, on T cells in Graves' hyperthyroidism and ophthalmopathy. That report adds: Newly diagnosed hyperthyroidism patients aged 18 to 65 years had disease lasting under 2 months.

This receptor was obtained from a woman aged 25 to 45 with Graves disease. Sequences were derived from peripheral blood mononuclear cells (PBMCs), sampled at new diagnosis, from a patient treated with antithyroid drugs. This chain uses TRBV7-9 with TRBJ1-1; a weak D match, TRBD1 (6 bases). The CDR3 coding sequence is TGTGCCAGCAGCCAACCGGGGGCAGGATACACTGAAGCTTTCTTT. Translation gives CASSQPGAGYTEAFF.